This T cell receptor beta chain stems from a study of vaccination effects on CD4 cells after COVID-19. Study-level background: Following the second dose by a median of 72 days, the post-vaccine samples were obtained.

Germline assignment: CDR1 MNHEY and CDR2 SVGAGI. V lost 1 base and J lost 10, with 11 bases in between. There are 14 residues in the CDR3. Pools of viral peptides were used by the ViraFEST assay to expand antigen-specific CD4+ T cells ahead of sequencing. At the end of about ten days of culture, CD4+ T cells were isolated. Participants got two doses of BNT162b2 or mRNA-1273 vaccine. This clone was observed once. The antigen is not known. Some clones are missing from TCRdb's copy, which holds only in-frame ones; the method was immunoSEQ multiplex PCR. The table has roughly 24,000 clones, roughly 80% seen once.

The gene calls are TRBV6-5 and TRBJ1-6; D is possibly TRBD1 (5 bases). This TCR derives from a human donor who received a COVID-19 vaccine. The sequencing here drew on CD4+ T cells from PBMCs cultured with HCoV-NL63 spike peptides, taken after COVID-19 vaccination. CDR3 protein: CASSYYPQGSPLHF. As DNA, the CDR3 is TGTGCCAGCAGTTACTACCCTCAGGGATCACCCCTCCACTTT.